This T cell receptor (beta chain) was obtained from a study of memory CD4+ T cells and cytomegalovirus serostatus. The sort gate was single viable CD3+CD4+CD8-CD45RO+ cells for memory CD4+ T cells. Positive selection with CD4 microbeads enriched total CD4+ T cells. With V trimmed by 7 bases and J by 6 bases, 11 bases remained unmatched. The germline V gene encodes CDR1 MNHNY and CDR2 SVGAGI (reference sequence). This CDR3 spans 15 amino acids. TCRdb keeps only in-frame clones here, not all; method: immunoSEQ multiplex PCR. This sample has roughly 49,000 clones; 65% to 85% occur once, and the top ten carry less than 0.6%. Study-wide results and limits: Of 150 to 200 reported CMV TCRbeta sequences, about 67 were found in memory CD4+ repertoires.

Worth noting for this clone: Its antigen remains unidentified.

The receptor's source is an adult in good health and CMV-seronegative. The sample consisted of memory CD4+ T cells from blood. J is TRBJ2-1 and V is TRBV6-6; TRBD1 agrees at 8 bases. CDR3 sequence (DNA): TGTGCCAGCAACCTCCAGGGGGCTTATAGCAATGAGCAGTTCTTC. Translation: CASNLQGAYSNEQFF.